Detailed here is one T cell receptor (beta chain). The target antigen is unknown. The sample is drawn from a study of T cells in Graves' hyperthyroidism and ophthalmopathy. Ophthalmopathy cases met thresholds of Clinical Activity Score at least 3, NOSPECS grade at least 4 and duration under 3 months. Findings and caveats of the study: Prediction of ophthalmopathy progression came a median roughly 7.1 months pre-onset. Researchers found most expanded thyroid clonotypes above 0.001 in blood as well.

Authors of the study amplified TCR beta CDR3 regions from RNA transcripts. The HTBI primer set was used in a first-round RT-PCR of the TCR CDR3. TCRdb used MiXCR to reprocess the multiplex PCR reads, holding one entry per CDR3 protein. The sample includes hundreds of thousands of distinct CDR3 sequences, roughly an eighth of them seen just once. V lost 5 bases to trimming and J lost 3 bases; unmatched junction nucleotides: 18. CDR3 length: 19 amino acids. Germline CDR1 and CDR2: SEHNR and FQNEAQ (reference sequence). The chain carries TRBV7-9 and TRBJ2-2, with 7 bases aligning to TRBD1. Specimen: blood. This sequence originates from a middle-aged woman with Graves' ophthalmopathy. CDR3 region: CASSLDRAQLIMYTGELFF. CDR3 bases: TGTGCCAGCAGCCTAGACAGGGCTCAGCTCATTATGTACACCGGGGAGCTGTTTTTT.